The 9 T cell receptor beta chains below all came from one sample that was sequenced in a study of cytomegalovirus exposure and HLA in healthy donors. The study ran its PCR with 60 Vbeta and 13 Jbeta primers. The protocol was immunoSEQ multiplex PCR, while the TCRdb copy is restricted to in-frame clones and leaves out a portion. The table includes approximately 170,000 clones, approximately 71% detected once. The sequenced sample was PBMCs. Receptors were obtained from a woman younger than 30 in good health and CMV-seropositive.

The V and J genes are TRBV6-6 and TRBJ2-5; 8 bases are a match to TRBD2. Germline-derived CDR1 and CDR2 are MNHNY and SVGAGI (reference sequence). This CDR3 spans 13 amino acids. Trimming took 5 bases from V and 5 from J; bases not matched to a gene: 4. In nucleotides, the CDR3 is TGTGCCAGCAGTAAGGGCGGGGGGGAGACCCAGTACTTC. Protein sequence: CASSKGGGETQYF.

This CDR3 reads CASSVSPSGGQETQYF. Here the CDR3 DNA reads TGTGCCAGCAGCGTATCCCCGAGCGGGGGCCAAGAGACCCAGTACTTC. V usage is TRBV9 and J usage is TRBJ2-5, with 8 bases aligning to TRBD2. The CDR3 runs to 16 residues. Germline V gene data show CDR1 as SGDLS and CDR2 as YYNGEE. V lost 1 base and J lost 1; bases outside the gene matches: 6.

The CDR3 reads CASSFVSGYEQYF. The CDR3 region has the DNA TGTGCCAGCAGTTTTGTCAGCGGGTACGAGCAGTACTTC. J is TRBJ2-7 and V is TRBV11-2; possibly TRBD2 for D (6 bases). The germline V gene has CDR1 SGHAT and CDR2 FQNNGV. The CDR3 runs to 13 residues. V gave up 6 bases and J gave up 4 bases, with 13 bases separating them.

This clone has more than one count but fewer than ten. The genes are TRBV9 and TRBJ2-1; 8 bases line up with TRBD1. The CDR3 is made up of 15 amino acids. J lost 7 bases, V lost 0 bases, and 6 bases had no gene match. Germline values: CDR1 SGDLS, CDR2 YYNGEE. The CDR3 here is CASSVGTGRSNEQFF. CDR3 coding DNA: TGTGCCAGCAGCGTAGGGACAGGGAGATCAAATGAGCAGTTCTTC.

CDR3 nucleotides: TGTGCCAGCAGCGAGGGGACAGGGGGAGGGACTGAGGGAGCTTTCTTT. This translates into CASSEGTGGGTEGAFF. V is TRBV9 and J is TRBJ1-1; the match to TRBD1 covers 11 bases. The CDR3 is made up of 16 amino acids. J gave up 10 bases and V 3 bases, and 14 bases lay outside the gene matches. Germline assignment: CDR1 SGDLS and CDR2 YYNGEE.

In DNA form, the CDR3 reads TGTGCCAGCAGTGAAGTGGCGGGGAACACAGATACGCAGTATTTT. Residues: CASSEVAGNTDTQYF. V is TRBV6-1 and J is TRBJ2-3; perhaps TRBD2 as D (6 bases). The V and J ends lost 1 base and 2 bases respectively, with 10 bases between them. Germline CDR1 is MNHNS and CDR2 is SASEGT. The CDR3 runs to 15 residues.

V and J are TRBV28 and TRBJ2-7; 8 bases fit TRBD1. Germline assignment: CDR1 MDHEN and CDR2 SYDVKM. V was clipped by 6 bases and J by 0 bases; unmatched bases: 4. The CDR3 covers 14 residues. The DNA for the CDR3 is TGTGCCAGCAGGCAGGGGGCCCACTCCTACGAGCAGTACTTC. Its protein is CASRQGAHSYEQYF. The variable domain in full, completed from reference TRBV28 and TRBJ2-7, reads DVKVTQSSRYLVKRTGEKVFLECVQDMDHENMFWYRQDPGLGLRLIYFSYDVKMKEKGDIPEGYSVSREKKERFSLILESASTNQTSMYLCASRQGAHSYEQYFGPGTRLTVT.

There are a few counts of this clone. V is TRBV7-9 and J is TRBJ2-7; TRBD1 agrees at 8 bases. Germline lookup yields CDR1 SEHNR and CDR2 FQNEAQ (reference sequence). CDR3 length: 14 residues. Trimming at V came to 1 base and at J to 2 bases, leaving 1 base not matched to a gene. The CDR3 sequence is CASSLVQGAYEQYF. CDR3 bases: TGTGCCAGCAGCTTAGTACAGGGGGCCTACGAGCAGTACTTC. Looking up the rest from reference TRBV7-9 and TRBJ2-7 gives the full variable domain: DTGVSQNPRHKITKRGQNVTFRCDPISEHNRLYWYRQTLGQGPEFLTYFQNEAQLEKSRLLSDRFSAERPKGSFSTLEIQRTEQGDSAMYLCASSLVQGAYEQYFGPGTRLTVT.

This chain uses TRBV10-3 with TRBJ2-4; the D is unclear. The germline gives CDR1 ENHRY, CDR2 SYGVKD. The CDR3 loop spans 14 amino acids. V gave up 5 bases and J gave up 0 bases, with 8 bases separating them. The CDR3 loop is CAISTALAKNIQYF. As DNA, the CDR3 is TGTGCCATCAGTACAGCCTTAGCCAAAAACATTCAGTACTTC.